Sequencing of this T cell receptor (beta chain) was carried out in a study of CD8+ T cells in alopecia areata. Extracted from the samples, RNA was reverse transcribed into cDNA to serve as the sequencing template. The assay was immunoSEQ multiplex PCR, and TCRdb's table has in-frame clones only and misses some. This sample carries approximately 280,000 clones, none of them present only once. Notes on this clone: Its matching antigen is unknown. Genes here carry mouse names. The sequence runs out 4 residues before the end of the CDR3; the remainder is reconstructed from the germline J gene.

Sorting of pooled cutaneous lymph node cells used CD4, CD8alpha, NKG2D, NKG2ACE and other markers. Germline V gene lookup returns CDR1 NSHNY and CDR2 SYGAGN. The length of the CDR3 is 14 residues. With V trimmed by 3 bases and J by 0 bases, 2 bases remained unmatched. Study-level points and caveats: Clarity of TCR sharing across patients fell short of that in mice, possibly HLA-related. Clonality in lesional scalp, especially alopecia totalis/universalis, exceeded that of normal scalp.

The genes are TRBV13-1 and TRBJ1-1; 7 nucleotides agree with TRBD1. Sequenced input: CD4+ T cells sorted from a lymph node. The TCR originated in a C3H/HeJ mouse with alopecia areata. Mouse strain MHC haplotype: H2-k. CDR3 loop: CASSATGSNTEVFF. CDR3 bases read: TGTGCCAGCAGTGCGACAGGGTCAAACACA.